This T cell receptor (beta chain) was captured in a study of T cell clonality in common variable immunodeficiency. Whole-study findings and limits: Fewer deletions and N-nucleotide insertions were reportedly seen in common variable immunodeficiency TCR beta sequences.

This table comes from immunoSEQ multiplex PCR, and its TCRdb copy is limited to in-frame clones, with some not included. The data show 35,000 to 45,000 clones, with none appearing a single time. Both groups were predominantly of Caucasian heritage. This clone has ten or more counts. Its specificity is unknown. This sequence originates from a person between 18 and 75 years old in good health. Sequencing was done on a sample of peripheral blood mononuclear cells.

The sequenced CDR3 bases are TGCGCCAGCAGCATCCGAGGACTAGAAACAGATACG. This codes for CASSIRGLETDT. The whole CDR3 region reads CASSIRGLETDTQYF. The V gene is TRBV5-1, the J gene TRBJ2-3, with 7 bases identical to TRBD2. From the germline J gene comes the end of the CDR3, since the read stops 3 residues before it. This CDR3 is built from 15 residues. Germline V gene data show CDR1 as SGHRS and CDR2 as YFSETQ. The J segment lost 3 bases and the V segment lost 4 bases, leaving 8 bases of the junction unmatched.